The source of this TCR beta chain is a study of T cell responses to AZD1222 COVID-19 vaccine (dated by TCRdb to the early 2020s). In terms of the full investigation: Because spike-specific TCR depth and breadth did not differ between the two schedules, AZD1222 recipients who got a second dose at roughly 4 weeks were pooled with those who got a second dose at roughly 12 weeks. Enrollment into the trials was organized by age into subgroups of 18-55, 56-69 and 70-plus years, and those subgroups contained roughly 150, 30 and 60 TCR-sequenced participants, respectively. A total of about 240 trial participants underwent TCR sequencing, of whom nearly 210 received two doses of AZD1222 and about 25 received two doses of the MenACWY control vaccine.

As for this clone: Its antigen remains undetermined. No base qualities exist here, and no much larger clone lies one base off it.

The CDR3 regions of human TCRbeta chains were subjected to immunosequencing. The authors' analysis ran thus. TCRs in the repertoires were compared against a reference library of SARS-CoV-2-specific TCRs that had been generated with the MIRA antigen-specificity platform. Breadth meant the fraction of unique TCRs that were SARS-CoV-2-associated, whereas depth meant the fraction of total T cells that were SARS-CoV-2-associated. Using the MIRA data, every spike-specific TCR was mapped to the spike region that the TCR reacted to and assigned to either a CD4 or a CD8 class. Log10-transformed breadth and depth values were compared by one-way ANOVA with Sidak's multiple comparisons tests. Entries here come from immuneACCESS through TCRdb and include only in-frame sequences with V and J called. Some clones fail to appear in such tables; in the studies checked, an unresolved V gene covers under half of the shortfall, and the cause of the remainder is unknown. V, J and clone size are taken as reported in that table, and D and trimming were inferred from the DNA itself. Present in this sample are about 99,000 clones, roughly 93% of which were seen just once. Less than 6.5% of the sample is in the top ten clones.

Trimming accounts for 5 bases at V and 4 bases at J, while the number of junction bases matched to no gene is 7. The germline V gene provides CDR1 SNHLY and CDR2 FYNNEI. Taken from cysteine to phenylalanine, the CDR3 has 15 residues. This entry keeps only the CDR3 DNA: 45 bases, framed from base 1. Per the publication, the time point label means: baseline before first vaccination. The vaccinee samples were drawn from two UK trials, COV001 and COV002, one of which was a single-blind randomized controlled phase 2/3 trial testing AZD1222 (ChAdOx1 nCoV-19) in healthy adults. For TCRbeta chain sequencing, PBMC samples were collected from trial participants at day 0 and at day 28 after the second dose. Results and caveats for the whole study, not just this receptor: No day 14 peak-response samples were available, so repertoires were characterized only after the peak T cell response. Only a handful of AZD1222 recipients were SARS-CoV-2 seropositive at baseline, limiting conclusions about previously exposed vaccinees. A significant rise in spike-specific TCR breadth and depth was observed after two AZD1222 doses relative to day 0 and relative to MenACWY recipients. CD4 TCRs associated with the vaccine covered the entire spike protein, and the dominant responses were in regions 160-218 and 743-854. Participants were mostly white British and included more females than males, and it was suggested by the authors that clonal diversity may have been underestimated. The 56-69-year group was small, and its depth increase did not reach significance, likely because of low power. Nearly half of unique spike-specific TCRs reportedly recognized epitopes outside regions mutated in the B.1.351 and B.1.1.7 variants.

The V gene is TRBV2 and the J gene is TRBJ2-5; 10 bases in between match TRBD2. Sequenced material: peripheral blood, taken on day 0 of AZD1222 vaccination. This receptor was taken from an adult in good health. The CDR3 region has the sequence CASSPLAGVGETQYF. The nucleotide sequence is TGTGCCAGCAGTCCCCTAGCGGGAGTTGGAGAGACCCAGTACTTC.